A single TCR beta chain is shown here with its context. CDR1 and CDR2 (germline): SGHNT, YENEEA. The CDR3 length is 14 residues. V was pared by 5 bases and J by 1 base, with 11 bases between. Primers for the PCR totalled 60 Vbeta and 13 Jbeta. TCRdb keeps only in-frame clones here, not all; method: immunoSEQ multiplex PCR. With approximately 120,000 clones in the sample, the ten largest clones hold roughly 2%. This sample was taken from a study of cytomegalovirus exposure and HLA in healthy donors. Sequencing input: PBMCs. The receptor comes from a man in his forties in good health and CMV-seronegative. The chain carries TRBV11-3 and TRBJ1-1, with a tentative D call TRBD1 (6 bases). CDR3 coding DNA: TGTGCCAGCAGCCTAACAGGGACGAACACTGAAGCTTTCTTT. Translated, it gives CASSLTGTNTEAFF.